This T cell receptor (beta chain) comes out of a study of shared clonotypes between healthy human individuals. This CDR3 spans 15 amino acids. Trimming removed 0 bases from V and 1 base from J, with 10 bases in between. Germline V gene lookup returns CDR1 SGHAT and CDR2 FQNNGV. Healthy HIV-negative adults without recent acute infections or vaccinations served as donors. Profiling relied on immunoSEQ multiplex PCR, and the TCRdb table lists in-frame clones only, not all of them. This sample has about 1 million clones, with roughly 80% found just once. This chain uses TRBV11-2 with TRBJ2-7; D is uncertain. Input material: memory CD4+ T cells sorted from blood. Documented subset: CD45RA-negative fraction. The source of this sequence is a young man in good health. CDR3 in DNA: TGTGCCAGCAGCTTAGATCTGGCGGTGTCCTACGAGCAGTACTTC. Translation: CASSLDLAVSYEQYF.